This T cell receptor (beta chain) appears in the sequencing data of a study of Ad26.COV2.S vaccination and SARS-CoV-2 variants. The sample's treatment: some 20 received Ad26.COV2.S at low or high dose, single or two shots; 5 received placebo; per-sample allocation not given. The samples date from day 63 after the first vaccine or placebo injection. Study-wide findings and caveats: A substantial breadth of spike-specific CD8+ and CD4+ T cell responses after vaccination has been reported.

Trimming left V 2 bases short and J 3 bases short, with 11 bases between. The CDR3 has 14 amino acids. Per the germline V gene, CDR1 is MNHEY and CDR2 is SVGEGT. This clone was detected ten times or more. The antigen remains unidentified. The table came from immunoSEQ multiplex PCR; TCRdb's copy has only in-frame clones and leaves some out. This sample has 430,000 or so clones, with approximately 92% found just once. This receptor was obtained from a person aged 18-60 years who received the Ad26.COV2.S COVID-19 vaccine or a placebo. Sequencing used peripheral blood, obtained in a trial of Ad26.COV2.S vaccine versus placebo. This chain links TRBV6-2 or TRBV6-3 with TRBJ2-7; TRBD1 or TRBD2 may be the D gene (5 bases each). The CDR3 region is CASSYVGPYYEQYF. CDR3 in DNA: TGTGCCAGCAGTTACGTGGGACCATACTACGAGCAGTACTTC.